This note documents a single TCR beta chain sequence. No antigen is known for it. The V gene lost 7 bases and the J gene lost 2 bases, with 20 bases spanning the gap. Germline assignment: CDR1 SNHLY and CDR2 FYNNEI. This CDR3 region has 17 residues. This entry comes from a study of shared clonotypes between healthy human individuals. As for the study in general: The study drew on a couple of women and a few men aged 18 to 49 as donors. Per donor, CD8 memory used one plate, CD8 naive used two, CD4 memory used three and CD4 naive used three.

Measured with immunoSEQ multiplex PCR; TCRdb has only the in-frame clones, and not every one. The sample records roughly 1,500,000 clones, 98% being singletons. Study outcomes and limitations: Across a handful of donors, naive CD4 shared 5% to 6.5%, naive CD8 less than 4%, memory CD4 about 2.4%, memory CD8 over 0.3%.

This TCR was recovered from a man aged 30 to 45 in good health. V and J are TRBV2 and TRBJ1-4; D might be TRBD1 (6 bases). What was sequenced was naive CD4+ T cells sorted from blood. As to subset: CD45RA+ positively selected. This CDR3 is CASTAGDLAWTNEKLFF. The CDR3 coding sequence is TGTGCCAGCACGGCAGGGGACCTCGCCTGGACTAATGAAAAACTGTTTTTT. The full variable domain, its missing parts supplied by reference TRBV2 and TRBJ1-4, is EPEVTQTPSHQVTQMGQEVILRCVPISNHLYFYWYRQILGQKVEFLVSFYNNEISEKSEIFDDQFSVERPDGSNFTLKIRSTKLEDSAMYFCASTAGDLAWTNEKLFFGSGTQLSVL.